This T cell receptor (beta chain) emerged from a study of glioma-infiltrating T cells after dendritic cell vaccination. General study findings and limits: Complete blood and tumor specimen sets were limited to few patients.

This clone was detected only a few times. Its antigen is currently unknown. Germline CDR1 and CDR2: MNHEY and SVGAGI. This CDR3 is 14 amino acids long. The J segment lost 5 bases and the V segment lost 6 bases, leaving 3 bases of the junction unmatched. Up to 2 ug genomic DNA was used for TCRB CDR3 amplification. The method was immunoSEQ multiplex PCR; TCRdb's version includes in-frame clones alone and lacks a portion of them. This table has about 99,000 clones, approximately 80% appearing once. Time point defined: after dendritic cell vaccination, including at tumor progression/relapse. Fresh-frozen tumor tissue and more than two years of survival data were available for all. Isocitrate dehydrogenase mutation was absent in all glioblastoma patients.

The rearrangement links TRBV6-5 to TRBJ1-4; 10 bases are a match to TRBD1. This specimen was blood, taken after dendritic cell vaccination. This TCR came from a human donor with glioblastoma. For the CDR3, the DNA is TGTGCCAGCAGCCGGGGACAGGGGAATGAAAAACTGTTTTTT. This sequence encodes CASSRGQGNEKLFF.